This T cell receptor beta chain was captured in a study of T-cell reconstitution after alpha-beta-depleted transplantation in children (dated by TCRdb to about 2016). About the full investigation: Using TCR repertoire profiling, the study quantitatively followed how T-cell immune reconstitution unfolded in children after TCRalphabeta/CD19-depleted allogeneic hematopoietic cell transplantation. Study-level results and caveats: The frequencies of hyperexpanded clones fell over the following months, and after one year, T-cell counts and TCRbeta diversity were mostly attributed to newly produced T cells. Apparently early alphabetaT-cell count recovery about two months after transplant reportedly relied on only several hundred rapidly expanded clones derived from non-depleted graft cells. In some patients, the high TCRbeta diversity seen at day 60 was put down to recipient T cells and intrathymic progenitors that had survived conditioning.

V sheds 4 bases and J sheds 5 bases, leaving 18 bases between their ends. Taken from cysteine to phenylalanine, the CDR3 has 15 residues. The entry retains the CDR3 DNA only, 45 bases that are in frame from base 1. CDR1 and CDR2 are drawn from the germline V gene: SGHRS, YFSETQ. Only a few counts were recorded for this clonotype. The target of this receptor is not known. No base qualities exist here, and no much larger clone lies one base off it. Library construction relied on PCR. TCRdb shows the sequencer as Illumina HiSeq 2500. Molecular barcoding was employed in the preparation of TCR libraries, with unique molecular identifiers being used to normalize TCRbeta repertoire quantification. TCRdb trimmed public reads at Q25 via fastp, called clones via MiXCR and kept in-frame beta chains. Duplicate CDR3 protein sequences are folded into a single record with the most common DNA and genes. The sample table holds about 200,000 distinct CDR3 sequences, of which approximately 17% were seen once. The ten top clones hold around 45% of the sample.

Explained via the paper, the treatment or condition label denotes: allogeneic hematopoietic cell transplantation with graft depleted of TCRalphabeta T cells and CD19 B cells. The transplant recipients were children given TCRalphabeta/CD19-depleted allogeneic hematopoietic cell grafts. The TCR was taken from a male patient between 2 and 9 years old who had a stem cell transplant for acute lymphoblastic leukemia, so the T cells may come from the graft donor. The chain is encoded by TRBV5-1 joined to TRBJ1-1, with a tentative D gene TRBD1 over 5 matching bases. The material was PBMCs, mostly from graft donor cells, obtained 360 days after TCRalphabeta/CD19-depleted stem cell transplant. The CDR3 sequence is CASSPLGGGSTEAFF. The DNA sequence reads TGCGCCAGCAGCCCCTTGGGTGGGGGTAGTACTGAAGCTTTCTTT.